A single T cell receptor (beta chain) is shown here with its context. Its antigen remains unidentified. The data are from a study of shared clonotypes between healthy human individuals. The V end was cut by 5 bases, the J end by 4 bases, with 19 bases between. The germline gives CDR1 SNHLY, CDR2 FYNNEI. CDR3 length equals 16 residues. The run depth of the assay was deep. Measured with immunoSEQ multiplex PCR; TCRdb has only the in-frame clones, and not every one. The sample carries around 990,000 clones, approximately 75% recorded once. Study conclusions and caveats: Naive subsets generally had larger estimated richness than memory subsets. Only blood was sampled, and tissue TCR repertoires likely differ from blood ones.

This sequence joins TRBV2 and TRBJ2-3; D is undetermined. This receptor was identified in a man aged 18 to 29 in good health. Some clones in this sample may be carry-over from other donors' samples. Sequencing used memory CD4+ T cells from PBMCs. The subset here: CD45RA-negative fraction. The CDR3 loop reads CASSRPRAMLPDTQYF. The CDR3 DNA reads TGTGCCAGCAGTCGGCCGAGAGCCATGCTACCAGATACGCAGTATTTT.